A selection of T cell receptor beta chains follows, all from one sample in a study of T-cell reconstitution after alpha-beta-depleted transplantation in children. From the PCR reads, TCRdb called clonotypes with MiXCR, one entry per CDR3 protein. The data hold about 58,000 distinct CDR3 sequences, with approximately 46% observed a single time. The source material was PBMCs, mostly from graft donor cells, sampled 360 days after TCRalphabeta/CD19-depleted stem cell transplant. Source of these receptors: a male patient between 5 and 17 years old who had a stem cell transplant for acute lymphoblastic leukemia, so the T cells may come from the graft donor. The CDR3 runs from the conserved cysteine through the conserved F or W. Fields, in order: J gene, clone size, V gene, D gene, CDR3 DNA, CDR3 protein. D genes are given only for firm matches. Not all rows give a size; the values are once, few, many and, for expanded clones, a class.

J gene: TRBJ1-5
clone size: few
V gene: TRBV12-3/TRBV12-4
D gene: NA
CDR3 DNA: TGTGCCAGCAGTTTTGCCCTGTTACAGGGAAGTGATCAGCCCCAGCATTTT
CDR3 protein: CASSFALLQGSDQPQHF

J gene: TRBJ2-1
clone size: NA
V gene: TRBV4-1
D gene: NA
CDR3 DNA: TGCGCCAGCAGCCAAGAGATTAGCGGAGATGAGCAGTTCTTC
CDR3 protein: CASSQEISGDEQFF

J gene: TRBJ2-1
clone size: NA
V gene: TRBV5-5
D gene: NA
CDR3 DNA: TGTGCCAGCAGCTTGGAGCCGGATTACAATGAGCAGTTCTTC
CDR3 protein: CASSLEPDYNEQFF

J gene: TRBJ2-5
clone size: NA
V gene: TRBV5-1
D gene: NA
CDR3 DNA: TGCGCCAGCAGCTTGATGGGGGGCGGAGAGACCCAGTACTTC
CDR3 protein: CASSLMGGGETQYF

J gene: TRBJ2-5
clone size: few
V gene: TRBV12-3/TRBV12-4
D gene: TRBD1
CDR3 DNA: TGTGCCAGCAGTTTAATTGCAGGGGGAGAGACCCAGTACTTC
CDR3 protein: CASSLIAGGETQYF

J gene: TRBJ2-2
clone size: NA
V gene: TRBV6-5
D gene: TRBD2
CDR3 DNA: TGTGCCAGCAGTTTAGAGCGGGGGGGCCCTACCGGGGAGCTGTTTTTT
CDR3 protein: CASSLERGGPTGELFF

J gene: TRBJ1-2
clone size: few
V gene: TRBV5-1
D gene: TRBD1
CDR3 DNA: TGCGCCAGCAGCTTGGCCACAGGGGTACAGGGCTACACCTTC
CDR3 protein: CASSLATGVQGYTF

J gene: TRBJ2-3
clone size: few
V gene: TRBV10-3
D gene: TRBD2
CDR3 DNA: TGTGCCATCAGTGAGCCACTAGCGGGCACAGATACGCAGTATTTT
CDR3 protein: CAISEPLAGTDTQYF

J gene: TRBJ2-5
clone size: few
V gene: TRBV7-7
D gene: TRBD1
CDR3 DNA: TGTGCCAGCAGCCAGACAGGGGGCATGAAGACCCAGTACTTC
CDR3 protein: CASSQTGGMKTQYF

J gene: TRBJ1-5
clone size: few
V gene: TRBV21-1
D gene: NA
CDR3 DNA: TGTGCCAGCAGCCAAGATGAGGGTGGGAATCAGCCCCAGCATTTT
CDR3 protein: CASSQDEGGNQPQHF

J gene: TRBJ2-1
clone size: few
V gene: TRBV7-2
D gene: NA
CDR3 DNA: TGTGCCAGCAGCTTAGGTATCAATGAGCAGTTCTTC
CDR3 protein: CASSLGINEQFF

J gene: TRBJ2-2
clone size: NA
V gene: TRBV4-1
D gene: TRBD2
CDR3 DNA: TGCGCCAGCAGCCAAGTGTTACTAGCGGAGACCGGGGAGCTGTTTTTT
CDR3 protein: CASSQVLLAETGELFF

J gene: TRBJ1-2
clone size: NA
V gene: TRBV5-6
D gene: NA
CDR3 DNA: TGTGCCAGCAGCTTGGGACTTGACTATGGCTACACCTTC
CDR3 protein: CASSLGLDYGYTF

J gene: TRBJ2-1
clone size: NA
V gene: TRBV10-3
D gene: TRBD2
CDR3 DNA: TGTGCCATCAGTGAGTCCCTAGCGGGGGGGCCAAGTGAGCAGTTCTTC
CDR3 protein: CAISESLAGGPSEQFF

J gene: TRBJ2-3
clone size: NA
V gene: TRBV7-9
D gene: TRBD1
CDR3 DNA: TGTGCCAGCAGCTATCGACAGGGGGGCACAGATACGCAGTATTTT
CDR3 protein: CASSYRQGGTDTQYF

J gene: TRBJ2-7
clone size: NA
V gene: TRBV11-2
D gene: NA
CDR3 DNA: TGTGCCAGCAGCTTAGGATTAGCCGGTGAGCAGTACTTC
CDR3 protein: CASSLGLAGEQYF

J gene: TRBJ2-7
clone size: NA
V gene: TRBV5-1
D gene: NA
CDR3 DNA: TGCGCCAGCAGCTCAGGTGACCTACACGAGCAGTACTTC
CDR3 protein: CASSSGDLHEQYF

J gene: TRBJ1-1
clone size: NA
V gene: TRBV9
D gene: NA
CDR3 DNA: TGTGCCAGCAGCGGGCCCCGGACAGAAGCTTTCTTT
CDR3 protein: CASSGPRTEAFF

J gene: TRBJ1-5
clone size: NA
V gene: TRBV28
D gene: NA
CDR3 DNA: TGTGCCAGCTCCCAGGGGTTCAGGGAAGGGGAGCCCCAGCATTTT
CDR3 protein: CASSQGFREGEPQHF

J gene: TRBJ2-1
clone size: few
V gene: TRBV6-2/TRBV6-3
D gene: NA
CDR3 DNA: TGTGCCAGCAGTTACCGGGGCAATGAGCAGTTCTTC
CDR3 protein: CASSYRGNEQFF

J gene: TRBJ2-2
clone size: NA
V gene: TRBV7-2
D gene: NA
CDR3 DNA: TGTGCCAGCAGCTTAGGTGCCCCCTCGAACACCGGGGAGCTGTTTTTT
CDR3 protein: CASSLGAPSNTGELFF

J gene: TRBJ2-1
clone size: few
V gene: TRBV3-1
D gene: TRBD1
CDR3 DNA: TGTGCCAGCAGCCGCGGACAGGGGGGCGAGCAGTTCTTC
CDR3 protein: CASSRGQGGEQFF

J gene: TRBJ2-7
clone size: once
V gene: TRBV7-2
D gene: TRBD2
CDR3 DNA: TGTGCCAGCAGCAATAGCGGGGGCTCCTACGAGCAGTACTTC
CDR3 protein: CASSNSGGSYEQYF

J gene: TRBJ2-5
clone size: NA
V gene: TRBV5-1
D gene: TRBD2
CDR3 DNA: TGCGCCAGCAGCCCGGTTGGAACGGTAGCGGGATTGGAGACCCAGTACTTC
CDR3 protein: CASSPVGTVAGLETQYF

J gene: TRBJ2-1
clone size: few
V gene: TRBV29-1
D gene: TRBD1
CDR3 DNA: TGCAGCGTAGACAGGGAAAGCTCCTACAATGAGCAGTTCTTC
CDR3 protein: CSVDRESSYNEQFF